Listed below are T cell receptor beta chains from one sample, sequenced in a study of blood T cell repertoires in COVID-19. Using immunoSEQ multiplex PCR, the repertoire was profiled, and TCRdb retains in-frame clones only, with some absent. This sample yields about 220,000 clones, of which around 83% are seen a single time; about 1.3% belongs to the top ten. Material: PBMCs or T cells enriched from blood (not recorded which). The origin of the receptors is a woman in her thirties or forties with acute COVID-19. Both conserved end residues are part of each CDR3. The D gene is left open where the match is weak. Size tells how often a clone was seen (once, few, many) or the class of an expanded clone, and some rows leave it out.

d_gene	v_gene	abundance	j_gene	CDR3nt	CDR3aa
TRBD1	TRBV7-8	few	TRBJ2-7	TGTGCCAGCAGCCCCTGGACAGGGAGTCCCTACGAGCAGTACTTC	CASSPWTGSPYEQYF
.	TRBV6-5	.	TRBJ1-5	TGTGCCAGCAGGACGAGCGGGAGCAATCAGCCCCAGCATTTT	CASRTSGSNQPQHF
TRBD1	TRBV3-1/TRBV3-2	.	TRBJ1-1	TGTGCCAGCAGCCTAGCAGGGGGCACTGAAGCTTTCTTT	CASSLAGGTEAFF
TRBD2	TRBV24-1	.	TRBJ2-3	TGTGCCACCAGTGATTCAGCGGGGATAGCGGGGGTGGGAGATACGCAGTATTTT	CATSDSAGIAGVGDTQYF
TRBD1	TRBV5-1	.	TRBJ1-1	TGCGCCAGCAGCCCGGGGACAGGGGACATGAACACTGAAGCTTTCTTT	CASSPGTGDMNTEAFF
.	TRBV27	.	TRBJ2-3	TGTGCCAGCAGTTTCCGGACACCCACAAGCACAGATACGCAGTATTTT	CASSFRTPTSTDTQYF
TRBD1	TRBV9	.	TRBJ1-1	TGTGCCAGCAGCGCCAGACAGGGAAACACTGAAGCTTTCTTT	CASSARQGNTEAFF
TRBD2	TRBV7-3	.	TRBJ2-3	TGTGCCAGCAGCTCCCGTTCCCAACCGGGACTACAGACAGATACGCAGTATTTT	CASSSRSQPGLQTDTQYF
.	TRBV5-5	.	TRBJ1-1	TGTGCCAGCAGCTTGACGACGGGGAACACTGAAGCTTTCTTT	CASSLTTGNTEAFF
.	TRBV18	.	TRBJ2-1	TGTGCCAGCGTGGAGTCCTATGGGAATGAGCAGTTCTTC	CASVESYGNEQFF
TRBD1	TRBV19	.	TRBJ1-2	TGTGCCAGTAGTATCGCCGGACAGGGAGGCTATGGCTACACCTTC	CASSIAGQGGYGYTF
.	TRBV27	.	TRBJ2-1	TGTGCCAGCAGTTTATTTAATAGCGGCTCCTACAATGAGCAGTTCTTC	CASSLFNSGSYNEQFF
TRBD2	TRBV4-3	.	TRBJ2-2	TGCGCCAGCAGCCGTGGGGCTAGCGGGGGGGTACGAAACACCGGGGAGCTGTTTTTT	CASSRGASGGVRNTGELFF
.	TRBV5-1	.	TRBJ2-1	TGCGCCAGCAGCCGTAGCCTAGAGTACAATGAGCAGTTCTTC	CASSRSLEYNEQFF
TRBD1	TRBV7-9	.	TRBJ1-2	TGTGCCAGCAGCTTAGGGGAGACAGGGGGCGATTCCCTCACCTTC	CASSLGETGGDSLTF
.	TRBV4-1	.	TRBJ2-2	TGCGCCAGCAGACGAAACAGGGAATTGACCGGGGAGCTGTTTTTT	CASRRNRELTGELFF
.	TRBV4-3	.	TRBJ1-1	TGCGCCAGCAGCCTACAGGACATGAACACTGAAGCTTTCTTT	CASSLQDMNTEAFF
.	TRBV6-4	.	TRBJ1-5	TGTGCCAGCAGTAGAGAAGAGGGACAGCCCCAGCATTTT	CASSREEGQPQHF
.	TRBV10-3	.	TRBJ1-1	TGTGCCATCAGTGAAGGGGGGAACACTGAAGCTTTCTTT	CAISEGGNTEAFF
TRBD1	TRBV7-9	.	TRBJ1-2	TGTGCCAGCAGCTTTTCAGGGGGTAGGCCCTACACCTTC	CASSFSGGRPYTF
.	TRBV3-1/TRBV3-2	.	TRBJ1-1	TGTGCCAGCAGCCAATACCCCCAAGGACAATGGAACACTGAAGCTTTCTTT	CASSQYPQGQWNTEAFF
.	TRBV21-1	.	TRBJ1-3	TGTGCCAGCAGCTTCGACCGCGGGAGCTCTGGAAACACCATATATTTT	CASSFDRGSSGNTIYF
.	TRBV9	.	TRBJ2-3	TGTGCCAGCAGCGTTGGACAAAAAACAGATACGCAGTATTTT	CASSVGQKTDTQYF
TRBD1	TRBV6-5	.	TRBJ1-2	TGTGCCAGCGTGGAAACAGGGGCCTTCTATGGCTACACCTTC	CASVETGAFYGYTF
.	TRBV10-2	.	TRBJ1-1	TGCGCCAGCAGTGAGCAGAAGTACACTGAAGCTTTCTTT	CASSEQKYTEAFF
.	TRBV6-5	.	TRBJ1-3	TGTGCCAGCAGTTACTCGGCAGGTGGAAACACCATATATTTT	CASSYSAGGNTIYF
TRBD1	TRBV5-4	.	TRBJ2-5	TGTGCCAGCAGGCCGGGACAGGTGGCCCAAGAGACCCAGTACTTC	CASRPGQVAQETQYF
.	TRBV10-3	.	TRBJ1-5	TGTGCCATCAGTCCAGGTTTAAGCAATCAGCCCCAGCATTTT	CAISPGLSNQPQHF
TRBD1	TRBV29-1	.	TRBJ2-7	TGCAGCGCTTGGACAGGGGGCGACGAGCAGTACTTC	CSAWTGGDEQYF
TRBD1	TRBV19	once	TRBJ1-2	TGTGCCAGTAGTATTACAGGGGGTAACTATGGCTACACCTTC	CASSITGGNYGYTF
TRBD1	TRBV9	once	TRBJ1-1	TGTGCCAGCAGCGACGGACAGGGGTTCGCTGAAGCTTTCTTT	CASSDGQGFAEAFF
.	TRBV29-1	.	TRBJ1-2	TGCAGCGTGGAGGGTGGGGGTGACTATGGCTACACCTTC	CSVEGGGDYGYTF
.	TRBV9	.	TRBJ1-3	TGTGCCAGCAGCGGGAGACAGAGCCGAAACACCATATATTTT	CASSGRQSRNTIYF
.	TRBV4-2	once	TRBJ2-7	TGTGCCAGCAGCCAAGGGACAAACCCCGAGCAGTACTTC	CASSQGTNPEQYF
TRBD2	TRBV2	.	TRBJ2-3	TGTGCCAGCAGGAGGCCCCGGAGCGGGACCGGCACAGATACGCAGTATTTT	CASRRPRSGTGTDTQYF
TRBD2	TRBV11-2	few	TRBJ2-3	TGTGCCAGCAGCTTAGGGACTAGCGGGAGGGCCTCAGATACGCAGTATTTT	CASSLGTSGRASDTQYF
.	TRBV2	.	TRBJ2-2	TGTGCCAGCAGTGACCTGACAGGCCTTACGAACACCGGGGAGCTGTTTTTT	CASSDLTGLTNTGELFF
TRBD1	TRBV2	.	TRBJ1-1	TGTGCCAGCTCCGGGGGACAGGTGAACACTGAAGCTTTCTTT	CASSGGQVNTEAFF
TRBD1	TRBV5-1	.	TRBJ1-2	TGCGCCAGCAGCATGGTGGGACAGAACTATGGCTACACCTTC	CASSMVGQNYGYTF
.	TRBV10-3	.	TRBJ1-2	TGTGCCATCAAGAGACAGCAAGGTGGCTACACCTTC	CAIKRQQGGYTF
.	TRBV27	.	TRBJ1-4	TGTGCCAGCAGCCTAGGTCGGGGGGCGTGGGCTAATGAAAAACTGTTTTTT	CASSLGRGAWANEKLFF
.	TRBV19	once	TRBJ2-2	TGTGCCAGTAGTGCAGGGCGGGGGCGGAAGGGCACAATGACCGGGGAGCTGTTTTTT	CASSAGRGRKGTMTGELFF
.	TRBV9	.	TRBJ2-7	TGTGCCAGCAGCGTAGTACCTAGCAGCTACGAGCAGTACTTC	CASSVVPSSYEQYF
TRBD1	TRBV10-1	.	TRBJ1-1	TGCGCCAGCAGTGGGGACAGGGCCTCGAACACTGAAGCTTTCTTT	CASSGDRASNTEAFF
.	TRBV30	.	TRBJ2-5	TGTGCCTGGACTCTAGGAAACCAAGAGACCCAGTACTTC	CAWTLGNQETQYF
TRBD1	TRBV28	.	TRBJ1-2	TGTGCCAGCAGTTTACTCGACAGGGACGGCTACACCTTC	CASSLLDRDGYTF
TRBD1	TRBV5-1	once	TRBJ1-1	TGCGCCAGCAGCTATCTCAGAGGGGGCACAGCGAACACTGAAGCTTTCTTT	CASSYLRGGTANTEAFF
.	TRBV13	.	TRBJ1-3	TGTGCCAGCAGCTTAGGACAGCTCGGAAACACCATATATTTT	CASSLGQLGNTIYF
.	TRBV9	.	TRBJ2-1	TGTGCCAGCGCCGTGGAGGCTAGTTTCGGTGAGCAGTTCTTC	CASAVEASFGEQFF
TRBD2	TRBV18	.	TRBJ2-3	TGTGCCAGCTCACTTGGACTAGCGGGAAAAGGAGATACGCAGTATTTT	CASSLGLAGKGDTQYF
.	TRBV30	once	TRBJ2-1	TGTGCCTGGACCTCGGTGCTTTCCTACAATGAGCAGTTCTTC	CAWTSVLSYNEQFF
TRBD1	TRBV7-8	.	TRBJ1-1	TGTGCCAGCAGCTTAACAGGGGGAAGGGCTTTCTTT	CASSLTGGRAFF
TRBD1	TRBV27	.	TRBJ1-6	TGTGCCAGCAGTTTGGAGGGGGCTAGGAATTCACCCCTCCACTTT	CASSLEGARNSPLHF
TRBD2	TRBV4-3	.	TRBJ2-1	TGCGCCAGCAGCCGCGATAGCGGGGGGGTTTACAATGAGCAGTTCTTC	CASSRDSGGVYNEQFF